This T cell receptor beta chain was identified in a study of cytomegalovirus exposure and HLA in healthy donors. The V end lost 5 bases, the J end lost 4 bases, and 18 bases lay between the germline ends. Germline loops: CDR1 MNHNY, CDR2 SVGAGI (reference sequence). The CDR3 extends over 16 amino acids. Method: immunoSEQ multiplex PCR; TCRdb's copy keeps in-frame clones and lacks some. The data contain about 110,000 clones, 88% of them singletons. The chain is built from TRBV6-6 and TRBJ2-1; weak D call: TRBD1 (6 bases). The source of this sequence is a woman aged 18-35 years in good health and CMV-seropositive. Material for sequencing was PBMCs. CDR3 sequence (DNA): TGTGCCAGCAGTACGCCCCCGGACAGCTCATACAATGAGCAGTTCTTC. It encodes CASSTPPDSSYNEQFF.